Presented here are 32 T cell receptor beta chains from one specimen sequenced in a study of tumor-infiltrating lymphocytes in primary liver carcinoma. Co-extraction of RNA and DNA was performed on roughly 20-33 mg of unsorted bulk tissue. With a constant-region primer, TCR beta cDNA was made from approximately 450 ng of total RNA. Modified slightly, ARM-PCR produced TCR beta libraries over three nested multiplex PCR rounds. TRBV1-TRBV30 forward primers and a C-beta reverse primer were used in the first two PCR rounds, which each ran for about 10 cycles. TCRdb reanalysed the multiplex PCR reads using MiXCR and keeps one entry per CDR3 protein. The repertoire holds tens of thousands of distinct CDR3 sequences, around two thirds seen once, with roughly 30% in the top ten. Sequences were obtained from liver tumor tissue from sampling region 3. Sample subset: tumor region T3, left-lateral pole. These TCRs come from a woman younger than 45 with primary liver carcinoma and hepatitis B virus infection.

To note about this clonotype: An end of the junction differs from the germline gene, which may be a read error. The gene calls are TRBV4-1 and TRBJ2-1; D may be TRBD2 (6 bases). CDR1 and CDR2 from the germline V gene are MGHRA and YSYEKL. The CDR3 sequence is 15 residues long. The CDR3 protein is CAGSQDSLARDGQFF. The CDR3 DNA reads as TGCGCCGGCAGCCAAGATAGTCTAGCGAGGGATGGGCAGTTCTTC.

This clonotype occurred many times. A junction end diverges from the germline sequence, so it may reflect a read error. The gene calls are TRBV11-2 and TRBJ2-1; 7 nucleotides align to TRBD2. From germline, CDR1 is SGHAT and CDR2 FQNNGV. The CDR3 totals 15 residues. The DNA for the CDR3 is TGTGCCTGCAGCTTAGAGGGGACTAATTACAATGAGCAGTTCTTC. It translates to CACSLEGTNYNEQFF.

About this clonotype itself: A much bigger clone sits one base away, suggesting this may be a read error. The V call is TRBV11-2, the J call TRBJ2-7; TRBD1 agrees at 7 bases. The CDR3 contains 12 residues. The V gene's germline CDR1 is SGHAT and CDR2 FQNNGV. This CDR3 reads CASSQTGSEKYF. The CDR3 DNA is TGTGCCAGCAGCCAGACAGGGTCCGAGAAGTACTTC.

The chain carries TRBV11-2 and TRBJ2-2; D is unresolved. V shed 9 bases and J shed 1 base, with 18 bases lying between them. CDR3 length equals 16 residues. CDR1 and CDR2 (germline): SGHAT, FQNNGV. The CDR3 nucleotides are TGTGCCAGTAGCCTCGATTCCCAATTGAACACCGGGGAGCTGTTTTTT. This translates into CASSLDSQLNTGELFF.

This clonotype was observed a few times. A much larger clone differs by one base, so this may be a read error. The conserved phenylalanine or tryptophan normally closing the CDR3 is absent here, so this likely arose from a read error. The CDR3 reads CAWSGGGGPEAFL. CDR3 bases: TGTGCCTGGAGTGGGGGGGGGGGCCCTGAAGCTTTCCTT. The V and J genes are TRBV30 and TRBJ1-1; maybe TRBD1 (6 bases). This CDR3 spans 13 amino acids. The V gene lost 1 base and the J gene lost 6 bases, with 12 bases spanning the gap. Germline lookup yields CDR1 GTSNPN and CDR2 SVGIG (reference sequence).

About this clonotype itself: The junction does not match germline at one end; this may be a read error. The CDR3 reads CASSERNTRELSF. CDR3 coding DNA: TGCGCCAGCAGTGAACGAAACACCAGGGAGCTGTCTTTT. V is TRBV10-1 and J is TRBJ2-2, with D perhaps assigned TRBD1 or TRBD2 (5 bases each). CDR1 is WNHNN and CDR2 is SYGVQD in the germline V gene (reference sequence). The CDR3 sequence is 13 residues long.

This clonotype has only a few counts. A read error is likely, as this CDR3 ends without the conserved phenylalanine or tryptophan. The rearrangement joins TRBV20-1 to TRBJ2-5, with a weak D call TRBD1 (6 bases). The V end lost 0 bases, the J end lost 0 bases, and 14 bases lay between the germline ends. The germline V gene encodes CDR1 DFQATT and CDR2 SNEGSKA (reference sequence). This CDR3 contains 16 residues. DNA of the CDR3: TGCAGTGCTAGAGACCCCCAGGGGATGTACCAAGAGACCCAGTACTCC. It translates to CSARDPQGMYQETQYS.

This clonotype was counted ten times or more. The chain uses TRBV7-9 and TRBJ2-1; 8 bases fit TRBD2. This CDR3 region has 15 residues. CDR1 SEHNR and CDR2 FQNEAQ come from the germline V gene (reference sequence). The ends lost 4 bases at V and 8 bases at J; junction bases unmatched: 10. The CDR3 here is CASSYRGVAGHEQFF. The DNA for the CDR3 is TGTGCCAGCAGCTACCGTGGGGTAGCGGGACATGAGCAGTTCTTC.

With respect to this clonotype: A junction boundary mismatches the germline segment, possibly from a read error. The CDR3 sequence: CASSYEHSGAEVLTF. Written as DNA, the CDR3 is TGCGCCAGCAGTTACGAACACTCTGGGGCCGAAGTCCTGACTTTC. The chain joins TRBV6-6 to TRBJ2-6; possible D gene TRBD1, 5 bases. The CDR3 is 15 residues long. Germline-derived CDR1 and CDR2 are MNHNY and SVGAGI (reference sequence).

This clonotype has only one observation. The rearrangement links TRBV21-1 to TRBJ2-1; whether TRBD2, the table's D call, matches the DNA was not checked. TRBV21-1 is termed a pseudogene. The CDR3 has 15 amino acids. DNA of the CDR3: TGTGCTAGTAGCAAGTTTTTAGAGGGAGACAATGAGCAGTTCTTC. Translating gives CASSKFLEGDNEQFF.

A note on this clonotype: The junction shows a germline mismatch at one end, possibly a read error. The chain recombines TRBV11-2 with TRBJ1-2; D not certain. The CDR3 has 14 amino acids. CDR1 is SGHAT and CDR2 is FQNNGV in the germline V gene. In DNA form, the CDR3 reads TGTACCAGCAGCCCCGGAGGTATAGTCGTTGGCTACACCTTC. Protein product: CTSSPGGIVVGYTF.

This clonotype was seen many times. This sequence joins TRBV2 and TRBJ2-1; tentative D call: TRBD1 (5 bases). The V gene lost 0 bases and the J gene lost 10 bases, with 10 bases spanning the gap. The CDR3 totals 13 residues. Germline lookup yields CDR1 SNHLY and CDR2 FYNNEI. The CDR3 spells CASSEADRQEQFF. The CDR3 DNA reads TGTGCCAGCAGTGAAGCTGACCGACAGGAGCAGTTCTTC. Looking up the rest from reference TRBV2 and TRBJ2-1 gives the full variable domain: EPEVTQTPSHQVTQMGQEVILRCVPISNHLYFYWYRQILGQKVEFLVSFYNNEISEKSEIFDDQFSVERPDGSNFTLKIRSTKLEDSAMYFCASSEADRQEQFFGPGTRLTVL.

In its sample, this clonotype was seen a few times. The CDR3 carries no conserved terminal phenylalanine or tryptophan, so it likely arises from a read error. The chain couples TRBV29-1 to TRBJ1-1, with 7 bases aligning to TRBD1. The CDR3 totals 12 residues. From germline, CDR1 is SQVTM and CDR2 ANQGSEA. The chain's CDR3 is CGVGQVNTEAFS. CDR3 sequence (DNA): TGCGGCGTAGGACAGGTGAACACTGAAGCTTTCTCT.

The DNA of the CDR3 is TGTGCCAGCATCCCCTCTGGACAGAGAGTTGGGAAAGAGACCCAGTACTTC. It encodes CASIPSGQRVGKETQYF. This chain links TRBV11-2 with TRBJ2-5, with D tentatively TRBD1 (6 bases). Germline CDR1 is SGHAT and CDR2 is FQNNGV. V lost 7 bases and J 3 bases, leaving 24 bases between the germline ends. CDR3 length: 17 amino acids.

Comment on this clonotype: This may come from a read error, since a much larger clone is one base off. The CDR3 spells CASSLGLGGLYQETQYF. In nucleotides, the CDR3 is TGTGCCAGCAGCTTGGGACTAGGGGGGCTGTACCAAGAGACCCAGTACTTC. This chain joins TRBV5-6 and TRBJ2-5; D is perhaps TRBD1 or TRBD2 (6 bases each). CDR3 length: 17 amino acids. V lost 0 bases and J 0 bases, leaving 15 bases between the germline ends. CDR1 and CDR2 (germline): SGHDT, YYEEEE.

This chain uses TRBV2 with TRBJ1-1; tentatively, D is TRBD1 (5 bases). Deletions cut 9 bases from V and 0 bases from J, with 14 bases between. This CDR3 has 14 residues. Germline assignment: CDR1 SNHLY and CDR2 FYNNEI. CDR3 DNA: TGTGCCAGTATTAGGCGGGGACTGAACACTGAAGCTTTCTTT. Amino acids: CASIRRGLNTEAFF.

This clonotype was recorded a few times. The chain uses TRBV13 and TRBJ2-3, with TRBD1 matching over 9 bases. In germline, CDR1 is PRHDT, CDR2 FYEKMQ (reference sequence). V dropped 4 bases and J dropped 4; count of bases not matched to a gene: 3. The CDR3 runs to 14 residues. The CDR3 sequence is CASSSRTGADTQYF. In DNA, the CDR3 is TGTGCCAGCAGCTCCCGGACAGGGGCAGATACGCAGTATTTT.

This clonotype is judged medium-sized. The J gene is TRBJ1-6, the V gene TRBV6-5; D call uncertain. Germline V gene sequence: CDR1 MNHEY, CDR2 SVGAGI. CDR3 length equals 16 residues. V gave up 4 bases and J gave up 0 bases, with 10 bases separating them. The CDR3 here is CASSSNGGSYNSPLHF. The CDR3, as DNA: TGTGCCAGCAGTTCTAACGGAGGCTCCTATAATTCACCCCTCCACTTT.

Note on this clonotype: A read error is likely, as this CDR3 ends without the conserved phenylalanine or tryptophan. The chain links TRBV4-2 to TRBJ2-1, with D unclear. This CDR3 region has 14 residues. The germline V gene encodes CDR1 LGHNA and CDR2 YNFKEQ. V lost 1 base, J lost 11 bases, and 15 bases lay in between. The CDR3 DNA follows: TGTGCCAGCAGCCAAGCTGGACCCGATGATAAGCAGTTCCTC. Its translation: CASSQAGPDDKQFL.

As for this clonotype: Here the CDR3 omits its conserved ending phenylalanine or tryptophan, so a read error is the likely source. The CDR3 protein is CASNPRTGLTGELFL. In DNA form, the CDR3 reads TGTGCCAGCAATCCGCGGACGGGGTTAACCGGGGAGCTGTTTTTA. V is TRBV6-5 and J is TRBJ2-2; perhaps TRBD2 as D (5 bases). This CDR3 contains 15 residues. The V end lost 7 bases, the J end lost 5 bases, and 17 bases lay between the germline ends. From germline, CDR1 is MNHEY and CDR2 SVGAGI.

Concerning this clonotype itself: No conserved phenylalanine or tryptophan is present at the end of the CDR3, so a read error is the likely explanation. The gene calls are TRBV11-2 and TRBJ2-1; a weak D match, TRBD2 (6 bases). The CDR3 loop spans 14 amino acids. Germline CDR1 and CDR2: SGHAT and FQNNGV. Written as DNA, the CDR3 is TGTTCCAGCAGCCACCGAGGGACTGCCAATGAGCAGTTCTCC. This encodes CSSSHRGTANEQFS.

About this clonotype itself: Likely a read error: the CDR3 ends without its conserved phenylalanine or tryptophan. The rearrangement uses TRBV27 and TRBJ2-6; the match to TRBD2 covers 8 bases. V lost 5 bases to trimming and J lost 2 bases; unmatched junction nucleotides: 11. This CDR3 region has 18 residues. CDR1 and CDR2 (germline): MNHEY, SMNVEV (reference sequence). Written as DNA, the CDR3 is TGTGCCAGCAGTCCGGAGGGGACTAGAGCTCCTGGGGCCAACGTCCTGACTTAC. This sequence encodes CASSPEGTRAPGANVLTY.

A note on this clonotype: One end of the junction is discordant with germline, which a read error may explain. The V and J genes are TRBV11-2 and TRBJ2-2, with a possible D match to TRBD1 (6 bases). CDR3 size: 15 residues. In germline, CDR1 is SGHAT, CDR2 FQNNGV. The DNA of the CDR3 is TGTGCCAGTAGCGTAGAAACAAGGGACACAGGGGAGCTGTTTTTT. Protein: CASSVETRDTGELFF.

As to this clonotype: An end of the junction does not agree with germline; a read error may underlie this. The V call is TRBV4-3, the J call TRBJ2-7, with 7 bases lining up with TRBD2. This CDR3 contains 18 residues. Germline values: CDR1 LGHNA, CDR2 YSLEER. The chain's CDR3 is CAGSQAVTGGRISYEQYF. The CDR3 nucleotides read TGCGCCGGCAGCCAGGCTGTGACGGGGGGTCGCATTAGCTACGAGCAGTACTTC.

About this clonotype itself: The junction does not match germline at one end; this may be a read error. The CDR3 reads CASNLGELTYTSDTQYF. The CDR3 bases are TGTGCCAGCAACTTAGGGGAACTAACGTACACGTCAGATACGCAGTATTTT. This chain links TRBV11-2 with TRBJ2-3, with a weak D call TRBD1 (5 bases). This CDR3 is built from 17 residues. Germline V lookup: CDR1 SGHAT, CDR2 FQNNGV.

By proportion, this clonotype is medium-sized. J is TRBJ2-2 and V is TRBV6-2 or TRBV6-3; no reliable D call. Germline-derived CDR1 and CDR2 are MNHEY and SVGEGT. This CDR3 is 14 amino acids long. Trimming stripped 6 bases from V and 1 base from J, with 9 bases between. This chain's CDR3 is CASSLNENTGELFF. CDR3 in DNA: TGTGCCAGCAGCCTAAACGAGAACACCGGGGAGCTGTTTTTT.

The gene calls are TRBV6-5 and TRBJ2-5; perhaps D is TRBD1 or TRBD2 (5 bases each). CDR3 length: 13 residues. CDR1 is MNHEY, CDR2 SVGAGI, per germline. The CDR3 sequence: CVSTPAGTRTQYF. CDR3 sequence (DNA): TGTGTCAGTACCCCCGCAGGGACCAGGACCCAGTACTTC.

This clonotype is classed as medium-sized. CDR3 sequence reads: CASSQDGGRYNEQFF. As DNA, the CDR3 is TGCGCCAGCAGCCAAGACGGGGGCCGCTACAATGAGCAGTTCTTC. The chain links TRBV4-3 to TRBJ2-1; tentatively, D is TRBD1 or TRBD2 (6 bases each). V dropped 0 bases and J dropped 3 bases, with 9 bases sitting between them. Per germline, CDR1 LGHNA and CDR2 YSLEER. The CDR3 loop spans 15 amino acids.

As to this clonotype: An end of the junction does not agree with germline; a read error may underlie this. The rearrangement joins TRBV12-3 or TRBV12-4 to TRBJ2-1; tentative D call: TRBD2 (6 bases). The CDR3 spans 15 residues. The CDR3 here is CAGSLSWTNGLEQFF. The CDR3 DNA reads TGTGCCGGCAGCCTGTCCTGGACTAACGGACTTGAGCAGTTCTTC.

On this clonotype: At one of its ends the junction is not consistent with the germline gene, which may arise from a read error. The chain couples TRBV11-3 to TRBJ2-1; maybe TRBD1 (5 bases). The CDR3 sequence is 17 residues long. The V gene's germline CDR1 is SGHNT and CDR2 YENEEA. CDR3 loop: CSSSLGRGRISYNEQFF. CDR3 in DNA: TGTAGCAGCAGCTTGGGAAGGGGTCGTATATCCTATAATGAGCAGTTCTTC.

As to this clonotype: This CDR3 fails to terminate in the conserved phenylalanine or tryptophan, so it likely reflects a read error. V usage is TRBV4-3 and J usage is TRBJ2-2, with 13 bases lining up with TRBD2. Germline CDR1 and CDR2: LGHNA and YSLEER. There are 19 residues in the CDR3. Here the CDR3 DNA reads TGCACCAGCAGCGTACTAGCGGGAGGGCCCCGTTCGATCACCGGGGAGCTGTTTTTG. Protein: CTSSVLAGGPRSITGELFL.

Many counts were recorded for this clonotype. Its ends do not fully match the called genes, so a read error is possible. The chain combines TRBV7-8 with TRBJ2-7; the D gene could be TRBD1 or TRBD2 (5 bases each). The CDR3 is 14 residues long. Germline lookup yields CDR1 SGHVS and CDR2 FQNEAQ. The DNA for the CDR3 is TGTGCCAGCAGCTTGCGGACATATGACGGGGAGCAGCACTTC. Amino acids: CASSLRTYDGEQHF.